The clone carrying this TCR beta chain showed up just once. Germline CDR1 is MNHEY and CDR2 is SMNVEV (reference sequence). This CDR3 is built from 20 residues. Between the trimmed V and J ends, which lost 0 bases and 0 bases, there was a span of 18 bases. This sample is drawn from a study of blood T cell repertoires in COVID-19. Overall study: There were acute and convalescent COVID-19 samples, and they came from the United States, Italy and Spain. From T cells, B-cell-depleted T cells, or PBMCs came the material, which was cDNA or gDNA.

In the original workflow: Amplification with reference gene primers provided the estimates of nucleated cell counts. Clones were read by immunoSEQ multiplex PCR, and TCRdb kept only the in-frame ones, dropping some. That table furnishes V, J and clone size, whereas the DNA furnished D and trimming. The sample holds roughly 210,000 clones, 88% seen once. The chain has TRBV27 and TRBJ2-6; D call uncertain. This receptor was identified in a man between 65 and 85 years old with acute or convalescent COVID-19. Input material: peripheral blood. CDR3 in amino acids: CASSLSPPDLVYSGANVLTF. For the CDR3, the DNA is TGTGCCAGCAGTTTATCCCCCCCAGATCTAGTTTACTCTGGGGCCAACGTCCTGACTTTC.